Below, 18 T cell receptor beta chains from the same sample are listed, as sequenced in a study of blood T cell repertoires in COVID-19. The method was immunoSEQ multiplex PCR; TCRdb's version includes in-frame clones alone and lacks a portion of them. The data hold 290,000 or so clones, with 90% observed a single time. Sequencing input: PBMCs or T cells enriched from blood (not recorded which). The receptors stem from a woman in her 30s who had recovered from COVID-19.

The genes are TRBV18 and TRBJ2-1, with TRBD2 identical over 9 bases. CDR3 size: 14 residues. Germline CDR1 is KGHSH and CDR2 is LQKENI. V shed 3 bases and J 3 bases; nucleotides not matched to a gene: 0. The CDR3 protein is CASSPSGSYNEQFF. As DNA, the CDR3 is TGTGCCAGCTCACCTAGCGGGAGCTACAATGAGCAGTTCTTC. The variable domain in full, with the rest retrieved from reference TRBV18 and TRBJ2-1, is NAGVMQNPRHLVRRRGQEARLRCSPMKGHSHVYWYRQLPEEGLKFMVYLQKENIIDESGMPKERFSAEFPKEGPSILRIQQVVRGDSAAYFCASSPSGSYNEQFFGPGTRLTVL.

This clone was seen only once. The rearrangement uses TRBV11-2 and TRBJ2-2, with D maybe TRBD1 (6 bases). The germline gives CDR1 SGHAT, CDR2 FQNNGV. Between the trimmed V and J ends, which lost 4 bases and 6 bases, there was a span of 12 bases. This CDR3 has 14 residues. The CDR3 protein is CASSSPRGAGELFF. DNA of the CDR3: TGTGCCAGCAGCTCCCCCAGGGGCGCCGGGGAGCTGTTTTTT.

The V gene is TRBV7-9, the J gene TRBJ1-2, with TRBD1 matching over 8 bases. Per germline, CDR1 SEHNR and CDR2 FQNEAQ (reference sequence). V trimming: 3 bases; J trimming: 7 bases; junction bases outside the gene matches: 7. The CDR3 extends over 14 amino acids. This CDR3 is CASSFGQGNGGYTF. For the CDR3, the DNA is TGTGCCAGCAGCTTTGGACAGGGTAATGGTGGCTACACCTTC.

Only a few counts were recorded for this clone. This chain connects TRBV11-2 to TRBJ1-6, with 7 bases aligning to TRBD1. The CDR3 spans 15 residues. The junction had 7 bases not matched to a gene; V was cut back by 4 bases and J by 7 bases. Germline CDR1 and CDR2: SGHAT and FQNNGV. DNA of the CDR3: TGTGCCAGCAGCTCCATGGGGACAGCCAATTCACCCCTCCACTTT. Its translation: CASSSMGTANSPLHF.

The rearrangement joins TRBV10-1 to TRBJ1-1; TRBD1 is a possible D gene (5 bases). V was shortened by 5 bases and J by 2 bases, with 9 bases between the two germline ends. The CDR3 covers 13 residues. CDR1 WNHNN and CDR2 SYGVQD come from the germline V gene (reference sequence). The CDR3 DNA sequence: TGCGCCAGCAGTTCGACAGCAAACACTGAAGCTTTCTTT. Translation gives CASSSTANTEAFF.

The chain is built from TRBV19 and TRBJ1-1; 8 positions agree with TRBD1. J was trimmed by 0 bases and V by 4 bases; bases with no gene match: 13. CDR1 LNHDA and CDR2 SQIVND come from the germline V gene (reference sequence). The length of the CDR3 is 18 residues. The CDR3 region has the DNA TGTGCCAGTAGTACCCCGAGGACAGGGTTAGACATGAACACTGAAGCTTTCTTT. Protein sequence: CASSTPRTGLDMNTEAFF.

V is TRBV27 and J is TRBJ1-1, with D perhaps matching TRBD1 (5 bases). The CDR3 has 15 amino acids. CDR1 and CDR2 (germline): MNHEY, SMNVEV (reference sequence). V was cut by 0 bases and J by 3 bases, with 11 bases left in between. The CDR3 bases are TGTGCCAGCAGTTTATCGGTCAGGGATGACACTGAAGCTTTCTTT. It encodes CASSLSVRDDTEAFF.

This chain links TRBV4-3 with TRBJ1-4, with D tentatively TRBD1 (6 bases). This CDR3 is 16 amino acids long. V shed 1 base and J shed 7 bases, with 16 bases lying between them. Looked up from germline, CDR1 is LGHNA and CDR2 is YSLEER. This CDR3 is CASSQGTRGIGEKLFF. CDR3 in DNA: TGCGCCAGCAGCCAAGGCACCAGGGGAATTGGTGAAAAACTGTTTTTT.

In its sample, this clone was seen a few times. The rearrangement joins TRBV12-3 or TRBV12-4 to TRBJ2-7; D is unclear. With 3 bases removed from V and 3 bases from J, the gap between germline ends came to 6 bases. The CDR3 has 12 residues. The CDR3 DNA reads as TGTGCCAGCAGTTTTCCAGGCTACGAGCAGTACTTC. Amino acids: CASSFPGYEQYF.

The chain is built from TRBV19 and TRBJ2-7; 10 positions agree with TRBD1. J was trimmed by 7 bases and V by 1 base; bases with no gene match: 10. Germline assignment: CDR1 LNHDA and CDR2 SQIVND (reference sequence). The CDR3 is 16 residues long. CDR3 sequence: CASSIARDRGGGEQYF. The CDR3 coding sequence is TGTGCCAGTAGTATAGCCCGGGACAGGGGAGGCGGTGAGCAGTACTTC. Complete variable domain (other parts from reference TRBV19 and TRBJ2-7): DGGITQSPKYLFRKEGQNVTLSCEQNLNHDAMYWYRQDPGQGLRLIYYSQIVNDFQKGDIAEGYSVSREKKESFPLTVTSAQKNPTAFYLCASSIARDRGGGEQYFGPGTRLTVT.

J is TRBJ2-1 and V is TRBV27; TRBD2 aligns across 7 bases. The CDR3 spans 16 residues. V lost 2 bases and J lost 0; bases outside the gene matches: 4. Per the germline V gene, CDR1 is MNHEY and CDR2 is SMNVEV (reference sequence). This chain's CDR3 is CASSLLAVSSYNEQFF. In DNA form, the CDR3 reads TGTGCCAGCAGTTTACTAGCGGTAAGCTCCTACAATGAGCAGTTCTTC.

V is TRBV25-1 and J is TRBJ2-7; TRBD2 agrees at 8 bases. The CDR3 runs to 14 residues. V lost 4 bases and J lost 0; bases outside the gene matches: 2. Germline V gene lookup returns CDR1 MGHDK and CDR2 SYGVNS. The CDR3 coding sequence is TGTGCCAGCAGTGTAGCGGGAACCTCCTACGAGCAGTACTTC. Encoded protein: CASSVAGTSYEQYF.

The gene calls are TRBV27 and TRBJ1-1, with D maybe TRBD1 (5 bases). The CDR3 loop spans 14 amino acids. Trimming left V 3 bases short and J 3 bases short, with 11 bases between. Germline assignment: CDR1 MNHEY and CDR2 SMNVEV (reference sequence). The CDR3 DNA follows: TGTGCCAGCAGTTTCCGCGGGGGGGACACTGAAGCTTTCTTT. Its protein product is CASSFRGGDTEAFF.

The rearrangement links TRBV5-1 to TRBJ2-3, with TRBD1 identical over 7 bases. The CDR3 extends over 15 amino acids. Germline V gene sequence: CDR1 SGHRS, CDR2 YFSETQ. V was pared by 3 bases and J by 1 base, with 5 bases of the junction left unmatched. The CDR3: CASSSTGQRTDTQYF. CDR3 DNA: TGCGCCAGCAGCTCAACGGGACAGCGCACAGATACGCAGTATTTT.

This chain connects TRBV6-5 to TRBJ2-1, with TRBD2 identical over 11 bases. From germline, CDR1 is MNHEY and CDR2 SVGAGI. The V and J ends lost 4 bases and 7 bases, in that order; junction bases with no gene match: 9. The CDR3 has 16 amino acids. CDR3 in DNA: TGTGCCAGCAGTTCATCTCTAGCGGGAGGTCGGAATGAGCAGTTCTTC. As protein: CASSSSLAGGRNEQFF.

This chain uses TRBV6-1 with TRBJ2-5; 11 positions agree with TRBD2. V lost 4 bases, J lost 2 bases, and 9 bases stayed unmatched. The CDR3 is 17 amino acids. CDR1 and CDR2 (germline): MNHNS, SASEGT. DNA for the CDR3: TGTGCCAGCAGTGGGGGGACTAGCGGAGGTGGGCAAGAGACCCAGTACTTC. It translates to CASSGGTSGGGQETQYF.

The gene calls are TRBV9 and TRBJ2-2, with TRBD2 matching 8 bases. Germline values: CDR1 SGDLS, CDR2 YYNGEE. The junction had 7 bases not matched to a gene; V was cut back by 5 bases and J by 4 bases. The CDR3 is 15 residues long. The CDR3 region is CASSAGTRSTGELFF. DNA of the CDR3: TGTGCCAGCAGTGCCGGGACTAGAAGCACCGGGGAGCTGTTTTTT. The full variable domain, its missing parts supplied by reference TRBV9 and TRBJ2-2, is DSGVTQTPKHLITATGQRVTLRCSPRSGDLSVYWYQQSLDQGLQFLIQYYNGEERAKGNILERFSAQQFPDLHSELNLSSLELGDSALYFCASSAGTRSTGELFFGEGSRLTVL.

This clone was recorded once. This chain connects TRBV11-2 to TRBJ2-2; 10 positions agree with TRBD1. This CDR3 has 15 amino acids. CDR1 and CDR2 from the germline V gene are SGHAT and FQNNGV. V was clipped by 3 bases and J by 4 bases; unmatched bases: 2. In nucleotides, the CDR3 is TGTGCCAGCAGCTTTTGGACAGGGGGCACCGGGGAGCTGTTTTTT. It encodes CASSFWTGGTGELFF.